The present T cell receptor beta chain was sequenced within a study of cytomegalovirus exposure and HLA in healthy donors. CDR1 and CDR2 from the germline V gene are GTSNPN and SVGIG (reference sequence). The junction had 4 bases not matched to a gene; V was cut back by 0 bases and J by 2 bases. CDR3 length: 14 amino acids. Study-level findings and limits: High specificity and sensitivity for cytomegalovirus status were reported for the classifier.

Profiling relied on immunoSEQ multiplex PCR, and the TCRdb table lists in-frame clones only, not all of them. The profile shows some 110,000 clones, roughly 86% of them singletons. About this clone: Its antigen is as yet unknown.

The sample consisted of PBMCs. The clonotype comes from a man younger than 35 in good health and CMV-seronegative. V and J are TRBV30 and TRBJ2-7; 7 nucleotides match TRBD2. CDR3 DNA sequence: TGTGCCTGGAGTGTCGGGGGGTCAACCTACGAGCAGTACTTC. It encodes CAWSVGGSTYEQYF.